This TCR beta chain comes out of a study of T cell responses to AZD1222 COVID-19 vaccine. Study results and limitations: CD4 TCRs covered the whole spike, strongest at regions 160-218 and 743-854.

TCRdb's table, derived via immunoSEQ multiplex PCR, lists solely in-frame clones and lacks some. The sample has roughly 110,000 clones, approximately 90% seen once. This clone was counted a single time. Its antigen is as yet unknown. Per germline, CDR1 SGHTA and CDR2 FQGNSA. V was shortened by 6 bases and J by 3 bases, with 18 bases between the two germline ends. The CDR3 is 15 residues long. The chain recombines TRBV7-2 with TRBJ2-7; no firm D call. This specimen was peripheral blood, taken on day 0 of AZD1222 vaccination. The sequence derives from an adult in good health. This CDR3 reads CASRPTGSPDYEQYF. CDR3 bases: TGTGCCAGCAGACCCACCGGGTCTCCTGACTACGAGCAGTACTTC.